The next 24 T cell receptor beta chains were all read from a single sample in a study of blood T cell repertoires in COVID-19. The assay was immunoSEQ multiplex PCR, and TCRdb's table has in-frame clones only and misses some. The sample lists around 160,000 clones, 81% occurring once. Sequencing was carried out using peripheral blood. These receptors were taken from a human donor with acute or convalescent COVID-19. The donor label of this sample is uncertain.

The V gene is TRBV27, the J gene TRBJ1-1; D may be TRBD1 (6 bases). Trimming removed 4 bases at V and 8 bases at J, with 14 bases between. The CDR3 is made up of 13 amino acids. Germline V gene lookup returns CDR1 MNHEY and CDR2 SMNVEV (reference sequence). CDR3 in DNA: TGTGCCAGCAGTTACAGGGTTAGGGGGGAAGCTTTCTTT. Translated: CASSYRVRGEAFF.

The CDR3 reads CASSLGTFKVDGYTF. CDR3 DNA: TGTGCCAGCAGCCTCGGGACATTCAAGGTGGATGGCTACACCTTC. This chain joins TRBV5-6 and TRBJ1-2; D may be TRBD1 (6 bases). The CDR3 is 15 residues long. CDR1 is SGHDT and CDR2 is YYEEEE in the germline V gene. V lost 4 bases, J lost 6 bases, and 19 bases lay in between.

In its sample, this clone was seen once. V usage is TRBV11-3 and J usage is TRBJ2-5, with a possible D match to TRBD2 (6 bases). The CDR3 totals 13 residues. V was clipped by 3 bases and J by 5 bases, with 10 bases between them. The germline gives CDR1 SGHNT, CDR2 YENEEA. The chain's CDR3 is CASSLEGPETQYF. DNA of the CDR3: TGTGCCAGCAGCTTGGAGGGGCCGGAGACCCAGTACTTC.

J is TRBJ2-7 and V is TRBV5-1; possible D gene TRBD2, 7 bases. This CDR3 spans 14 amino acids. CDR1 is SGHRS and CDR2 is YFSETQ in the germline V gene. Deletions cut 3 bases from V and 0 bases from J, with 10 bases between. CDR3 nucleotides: TGCGCCAGCAGCTCGGGGGGCCTCTCCTACGAGCAGTACTTC. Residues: CASSSGGLSYEQYF.

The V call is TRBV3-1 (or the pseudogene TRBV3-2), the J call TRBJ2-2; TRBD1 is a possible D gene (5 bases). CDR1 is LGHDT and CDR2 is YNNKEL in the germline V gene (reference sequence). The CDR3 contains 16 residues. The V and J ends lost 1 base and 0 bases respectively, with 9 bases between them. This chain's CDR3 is CASSQGTGANTGELFF. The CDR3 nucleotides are TGTGCCAGCAGCCAAGGTACAGGCGCGAACACCGGGGAGCTGTTTTTT.

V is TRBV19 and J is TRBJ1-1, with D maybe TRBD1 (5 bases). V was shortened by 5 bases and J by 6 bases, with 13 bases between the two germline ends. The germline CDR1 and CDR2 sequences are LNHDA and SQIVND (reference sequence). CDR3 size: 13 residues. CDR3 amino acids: CASSVQRGPEAFF. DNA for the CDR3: TGTGCCAGTAGTGTACAAAGGGGTCCTGAAGCTTTCTTT.

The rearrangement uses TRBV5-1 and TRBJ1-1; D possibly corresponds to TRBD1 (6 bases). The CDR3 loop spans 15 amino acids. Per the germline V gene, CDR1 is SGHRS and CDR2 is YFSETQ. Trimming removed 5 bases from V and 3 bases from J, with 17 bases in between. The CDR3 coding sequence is TGCGCCAGCAGAGTCTACAGGGTAGGGGACACTGAAGCTTTCTTT. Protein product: CASRVYRVGDTEAFF.

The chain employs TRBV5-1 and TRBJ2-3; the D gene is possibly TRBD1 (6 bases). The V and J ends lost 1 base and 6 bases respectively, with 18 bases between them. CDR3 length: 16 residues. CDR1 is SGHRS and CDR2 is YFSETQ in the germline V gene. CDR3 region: CASSLRQAGLVDTQYF. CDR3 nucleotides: TGCGCCAGCAGCTTGCGACAGGCCGGTTTAGTGGATACGCAGTATTTT.

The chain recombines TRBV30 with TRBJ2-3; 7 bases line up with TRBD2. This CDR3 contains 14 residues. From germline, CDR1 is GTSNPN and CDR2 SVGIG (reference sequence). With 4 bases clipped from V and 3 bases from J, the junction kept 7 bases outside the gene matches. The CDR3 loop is CAWTTGGLTDTQYF. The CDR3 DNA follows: TGTGCCTGGACAACGGGGGGACTGACAGATACGCAGTATTTT.

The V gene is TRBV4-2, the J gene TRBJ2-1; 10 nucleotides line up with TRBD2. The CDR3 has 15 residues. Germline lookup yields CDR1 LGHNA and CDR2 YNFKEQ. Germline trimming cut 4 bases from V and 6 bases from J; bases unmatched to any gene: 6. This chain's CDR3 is CASSRERGGPNEQFF. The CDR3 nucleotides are TGTGCCAGCAGCCGTGAGCGGGGGGGCCCCAATGAGCAGTTCTTC.

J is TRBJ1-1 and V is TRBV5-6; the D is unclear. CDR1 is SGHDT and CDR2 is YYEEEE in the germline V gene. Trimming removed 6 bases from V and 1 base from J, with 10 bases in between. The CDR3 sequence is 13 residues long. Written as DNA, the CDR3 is TGTGCCAGCACCGGACTCACGAACACTGAAGCTTTCTTT. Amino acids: CASTGLTNTEAFF. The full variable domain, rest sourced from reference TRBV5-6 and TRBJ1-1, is DAGVTQSPTHLIKTRGQQVTLRCSPKSGHDTVSWYQQALGQGPQFIFQYYEEEERQRGNFPDRFSGHQFPNYSSELNVNALLLGDSALYLCASTGLTNTEAFFGQGTRLTVV.

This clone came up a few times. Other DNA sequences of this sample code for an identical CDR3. The CDR3 spells CASSLGQGVYGYTF. In DNA, the CDR3 is TGCGCCAGCAGCTTGGGACAGGGGGTGTATGGCTACACCTTC. The gene calls are TRBV5-1 and TRBJ1-2; 9 bases are shared with TRBD1. The CDR3 is 14 amino acids. Germline assignment: CDR1 SGHRS and CDR2 YFSETQ. J was trimmed by 5 bases and V by 0 bases; bases with no gene match: 2.

The CDR3 loop reads CASSLATNYGYTF. The DNA for the CDR3 is TGCGCCAGCAGCTTGGCCACAAACTATGGCTACACCTTC. The chain couples TRBV5-1 to TRBJ1-2; D uncertain. V shed 0 bases and J shed 2 bases, with 5 bases lying between them. The CDR3 runs 13 residues. CDR1 is SGHRS and CDR2 is YFSETQ in the germline V gene.

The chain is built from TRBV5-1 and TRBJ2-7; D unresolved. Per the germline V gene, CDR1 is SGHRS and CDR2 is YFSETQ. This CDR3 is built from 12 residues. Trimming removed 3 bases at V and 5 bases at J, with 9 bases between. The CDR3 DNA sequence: TGCGCCAGCAGCTCCTCTCCTGACGAGCAGTACTTC. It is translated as CASSSSPDEQYF.

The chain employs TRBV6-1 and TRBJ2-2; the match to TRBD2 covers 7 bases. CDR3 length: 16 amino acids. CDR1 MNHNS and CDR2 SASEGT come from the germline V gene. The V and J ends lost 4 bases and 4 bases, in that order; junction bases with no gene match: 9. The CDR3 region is CASSVIAGPGTGELFF. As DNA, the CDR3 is TGTGCCAGCAGTGTAATAGCGGGCCCGGGCACCGGGGAGCTGTTTTTT.

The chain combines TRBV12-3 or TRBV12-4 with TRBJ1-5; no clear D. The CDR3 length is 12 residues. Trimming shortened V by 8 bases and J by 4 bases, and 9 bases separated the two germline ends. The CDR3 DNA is TGTGCCAGCGGGTTGACTAATCAGCCCCAGCATTTT. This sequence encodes CASGLTNQPQHF.

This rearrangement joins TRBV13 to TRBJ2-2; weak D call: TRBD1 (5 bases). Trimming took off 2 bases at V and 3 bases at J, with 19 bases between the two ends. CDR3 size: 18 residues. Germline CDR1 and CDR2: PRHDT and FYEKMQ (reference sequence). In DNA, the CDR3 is TGTGCCAGCAGCTTACAAAGATGGGCAGGGAAGGACACCGGGGAGCTGTTTTTT. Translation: CASSLQRWAGKDTGELFF. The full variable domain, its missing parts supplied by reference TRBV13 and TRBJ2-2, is AAGVIQSPRHLIKEKRETATLKCYPIPRHDTVYWYQQGPGQDPQFLISFYEKMQSDKGSIPDRFSAQQFSDYHSELNMSSLELGDSALYFCASSLQRWAGKDTGELFFGEGSRLTVL.

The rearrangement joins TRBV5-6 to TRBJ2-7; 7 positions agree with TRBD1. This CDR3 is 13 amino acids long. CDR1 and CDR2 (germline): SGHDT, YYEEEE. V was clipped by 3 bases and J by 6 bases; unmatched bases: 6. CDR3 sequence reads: CASSWAAGGEQYF. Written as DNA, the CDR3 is TGTGCCAGCAGCTGGGCGGCAGGGGGCGAGCAGTACTTC.

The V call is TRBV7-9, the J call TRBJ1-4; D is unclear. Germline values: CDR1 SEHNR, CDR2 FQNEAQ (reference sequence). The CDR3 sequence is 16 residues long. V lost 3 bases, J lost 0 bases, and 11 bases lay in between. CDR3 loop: CASSFTRLATNEKLFF. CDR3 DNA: TGTGCCAGCAGCTTCACAAGACTCGCAACTAATGAAAAACTGTTTTTT.

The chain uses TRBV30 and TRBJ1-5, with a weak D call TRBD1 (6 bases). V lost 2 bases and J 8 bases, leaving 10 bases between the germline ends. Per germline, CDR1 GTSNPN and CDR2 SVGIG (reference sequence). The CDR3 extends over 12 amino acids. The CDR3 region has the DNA TGTGCCTGGAGTAGGGGGACGGAGCCCCAGCATTTT. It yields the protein CAWSRGTEPQHF.

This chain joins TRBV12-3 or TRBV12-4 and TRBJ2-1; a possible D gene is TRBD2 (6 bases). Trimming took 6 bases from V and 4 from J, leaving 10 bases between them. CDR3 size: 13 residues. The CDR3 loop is CASRRGPYNEQFF. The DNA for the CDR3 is TGTGCCAGCAGGCGGGGACCGTACAATGAGCAGTTCTTC.

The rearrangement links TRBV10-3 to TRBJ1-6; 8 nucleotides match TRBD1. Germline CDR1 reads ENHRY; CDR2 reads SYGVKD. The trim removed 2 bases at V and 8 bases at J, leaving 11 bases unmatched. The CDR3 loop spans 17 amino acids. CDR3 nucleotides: TGTGCCATCAGTGAGAATGGGGCCGGACAGGGCTATTCACCCCTCCACTTT. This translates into CAISENGAGQGYSPLHF.

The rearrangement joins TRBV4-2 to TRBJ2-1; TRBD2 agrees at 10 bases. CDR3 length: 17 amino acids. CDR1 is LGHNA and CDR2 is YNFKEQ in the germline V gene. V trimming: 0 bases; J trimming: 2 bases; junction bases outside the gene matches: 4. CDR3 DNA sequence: TGTGCCAGCAGCCAAGATACTACTAGCGGGGCCTACAATGAGCAGTTCTTC. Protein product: CASSQDTTSGAYNEQFF.

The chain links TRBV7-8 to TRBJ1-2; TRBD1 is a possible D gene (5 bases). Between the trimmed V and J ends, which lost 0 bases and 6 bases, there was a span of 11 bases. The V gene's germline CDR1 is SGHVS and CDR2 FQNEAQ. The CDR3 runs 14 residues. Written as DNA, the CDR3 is TGTGCCAGCAGCTTAGCGAACGAAGGGGATGGCTACACCTTC. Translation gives CASSLANEGDGYTF.